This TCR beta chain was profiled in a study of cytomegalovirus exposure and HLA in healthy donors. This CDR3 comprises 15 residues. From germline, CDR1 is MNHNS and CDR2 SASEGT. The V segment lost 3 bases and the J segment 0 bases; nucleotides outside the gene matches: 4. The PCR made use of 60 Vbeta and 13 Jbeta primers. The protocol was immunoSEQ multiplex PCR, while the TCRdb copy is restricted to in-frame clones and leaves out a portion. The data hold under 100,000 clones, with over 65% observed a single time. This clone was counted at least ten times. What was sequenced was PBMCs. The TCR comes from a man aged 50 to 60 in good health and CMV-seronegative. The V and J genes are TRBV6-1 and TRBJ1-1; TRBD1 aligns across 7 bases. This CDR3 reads CASSEGTAMNTEAFF. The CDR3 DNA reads TGTGCCAGCAGTGAGGGGACAGCGATGAACACTGAAGCTTTCTTT.